One and the same sample provided the 15 T cell receptor beta chains below, sequenced in a study of T cells in Graves' hyperthyroidism and ophthalmopathy. There were TCR beta CDR3 regions amplified from RNA transcripts. The HTBI set primed first-round TCR CDR3 RT-PCR. Via MiXCR, TCRdb re-called the multiplex PCR reads, giving one row per CDR3 protein. The sample carries approximately 620,000 distinct CDR3 sequences, roughly 15% recorded once. Sequencing was performed on blood. These TCRs come from a woman aged 40 to 55 with Graves' ophthalmopathy.

This clonotype was observed a handful of times. The chain joins TRBV5-1 to TRBJ2-1; tentative D call: TRBD2 (6 bases). This CDR3 has 15 amino acids. V lost 6 bases and J lost 0, with 13 bases in between. Germline CDR1 is SGHRS and CDR2 is YFSETQ. The CDR3 DNA is TGCGCCAGCACCGGGACTGGGAGCTCCTACAATGAGCAGTTCTTC. Its protein is CASTGTGSSYNEQFF.

This clonotype was seen many times. V gene TRBV20-1 combines with J gene TRBJ2-7; the D call may be TRBD1 or TRBD2 (6 bases each). The CDR3 covers 15 residues. Germline V gene lookup returns CDR1 DFQATT and CDR2 SNEGSKA (reference sequence). V was clipped by 0 bases and J by 4 bases, with 16 bases between them. The CDR3 protein is CSARDGGHGPYEQYF. CDR3 in DNA: TGCAGTGCTAGAGATGGGGGGCATGGGCCTTACGAGCAGTACTTC.

In this sample, this clonotype turned up many times. This sequence joins TRBV3-1 and TRBJ1-1, with D unresolved. V lost 2 bases, J lost 6 bases, and 13 bases lay in between. The CDR3 loop spans 14 amino acids. Looked up from germline, CDR1 is LGHDT and CDR2 is YNNKEL (reference sequence). The CDR3 is CASSQLGAPPEAFF. DNA for the CDR3: TGTGCCAGCAGCCAATTAGGCGCACCCCCTGAAGCTTTCTTT.

This rearrangement joins TRBV2 to TRBJ1-1, with a tentative D call TRBD1 (6 bases). The CDR3 consists of 15 residues. The germline gives CDR1 SNHLY, CDR2 FYNNEI. V was clipped by 3 bases and J by 5 bases, with 16 bases between them. As DNA, the CDR3 is TGTGCCAGCAGTGATATGGAGGGGGGGTTTACTGAAGCTTTCTTT. This translates into CASSDMEGGFTEAFF.

This clonotype was counted ten times or more. V is TRBV27 and J is TRBJ2-7; no clear D. V lost 3 bases and J lost 0, with 12 bases in between. The CDR3 spans 15 residues. The germline V gene has CDR1 MNHEY and CDR2 SMNVEV (reference sequence). As DNA, the CDR3 is TGTGCCAGCAGTTTTATGAGGAAGGGCTCCTACGAGCAGTACTTC. Amino acids: CASSFMRKGSYEQYF.

The chain is built from TRBV5-4 and TRBJ2-2; TRBD2 aligns across 7 bases. With 5 bases clipped from V and 4 bases from J, the junction kept 11 bases outside the gene matches. There are 16 residues in the CDR3. Germline CDR1 and CDR2: SGHNT and YYREEE (reference sequence). The CDR3 protein is CASRTLGGGSTGELFF. The CDR3 nucleotides read TGTGCCAGCAGGACCCTAGGCGGGGGTAGCACCGGGGAGCTGTTTTTT.

This clonotype was recorded once. The chain couples TRBV6-1 to TRBJ1-6, with a possible D match to TRBD1 (6 bases). The V and J ends lost 5 bases and 8 bases respectively, with 16 bases between them. CDR3 length equals 15 residues. The germline V gene has CDR1 MNHNS and CDR2 SASEGT. As DNA, the CDR3 is TGTGCCAGCAGTAGGGGGGGCAGTCTGGATTCACCCCTCCACTTT. Translating it yields CASSRGGSLDSPLHF.

This clonotype was counted ten times or more. CDR3: CATSVGGAGNTEAFF. The CDR3 coding sequence is TGTGCCACCAGTGTGGGGGGCGCCGGGAACACTGAAGCTTTCTTT. The chain couples TRBV24-1 to TRBJ1-1; D may be TRBD1 (6 bases). There are 15 residues in the CDR3. The V end was cut by 5 bases, the J end by 1 base, with 13 bases between. Germline assignment: CDR1 KGHDR and CDR2 SFDVKD.

The chain is built from TRBV27 and TRBJ2-7; the match to TRBD1 covers 8 bases. Per germline, CDR1 MNHEY and CDR2 SMNVEV (reference sequence). J lost 1 base, V lost 5 bases, and 7 bases had no gene match. The CDR3 has 15 amino acids. The CDR3 protein is CASSRQGAFSYEQYF. Here the CDR3 DNA reads TGTGCCAGCAGTCGTCAGGGGGCGTTTTCCTACGAGCAGTACTTC.

In its sample, this clonotype was seen many times. This rearrangement joins TRBV12-3 or TRBV12-4 to TRBJ2-5; D possibly corresponds to TRBD1 (5 bases). This CDR3 is 14 amino acids long. Trimming took off 2 bases at V and 0 bases at J, with 7 bases between the two ends. As DNA, the CDR3 is TGTGCCAGCAGTTTACAGGGATACCAAGAGACCCAGTACTTC. Translation gives CASSLQGYQETQYF.

This clonotype was seen only a few times. The chain couples TRBV6-1 to TRBJ1-4, with 9 bases lining up with TRBD1. The V and J ends lost 6 bases and 8 bases, in that order; junction bases with no gene match: 7. This CDR3 has 14 residues. Per the germline V gene, CDR1 is MNHNS and CDR2 is SASEGT. Here the CDR3 reads CASRPQGAGEKLFF. The DNA for the CDR3 is TGTGCCAGCAGACCACAGGGGGCAGGGGAAAAACTGTTTTTT.

In regard to this clonotype: A read error is possible here, since a much larger clone lies one base away. The chain has TRBV5-6 and TRBJ1-1; 7 positions agree with TRBD1. Germline CDR1 is SGHDT and CDR2 is YYEEEE. Trimming cost V 4 bases and J 4 bases; bases outside gene matches: 10. CDR3 size: 15 residues. The CDR3 loop reads CASSAAGQLSTEAFF. DNA of the CDR3: TGTGCCAGCAGCGCGGCGGGACAGCTAAGCACTGAAGCTTTCTTT.

The CDR3 spells CATSDLISSGNTIYF. As DNA, the CDR3 is TGTGCCACCAGTGATTTGATATCATCTGGAAACACCATATATTTT. V usage is TRBV24-1 and J usage is TRBJ1-3; D call uncertain. The CDR3 consists of 15 residues. Germline loops: CDR1 KGHDR, CDR2 SFDVKD. V was shortened by 0 bases and J by 1 base, with 6 bases between the two germline ends.

This clonotype was counted many times. CDR3 sequence: CASFIAGTPKGYTF. The CDR3 coding sequence is TGTGCCAGCTTCATTGCCGGGACACCTAAAGGCTACACCTTC. The rearrangement joins TRBV12-3 or TRBV12-4 to TRBJ1-2; a possible D gene is TRBD1 (6 bases). The V gene lost 8 bases and the J gene lost 8 bases, with 21 bases spanning the gap. The CDR3 has 14 amino acids.

This clonotype has just a few counts. The chain recombines TRBV6-2 or TRBV6-3 with TRBJ1-5; 12 nucleotides agree with TRBD1. The ends lost 2 bases at V and 4 bases at J; junction bases unmatched: 9. CDR3 size: 18 residues. Germline V gene lookup returns CDR1 MNHEY and CDR2 SVGEGT. DNA of the CDR3: TGTGCCAGCAGTTACCGACCGGGACAGGGGGCGGGTAATCAGCCCCAGCATTTT. It yields the protein CASSYRPGQGAGNQPQHF.